This T cell receptor beta chain was observed in a study of T-cell memory formation after mild COVID-19. Study in general: Across donors, TCR clusters were largely donor specific. Study results and limitations: CD4+ contracting clones were mainly CM and EM; CD8+ ones, EMRA. Confirmation of SARS-CoV-2 specificity was lacking for second-wave clones peaking day 37.

Trimming took 3 bases from V and 5 from J; bases not matched to a gene: 4. In germline, CDR1 is SGHTA, CDR2 FQGNSA. The CDR3 spans 14 residues. TCR alpha and TCR beta cDNA libraries carrying sample barcodes and UMIs came from 5'RACE with constant-segment primers. TCRdb processed the 5' RACE reads anew with MiXCR; each CDR3 protein has one entry. Altogether about 170,000 distinct CDR3 sequences are present, 10% to 15% being singletons, with the ten largest covering approximately 3.3%. This clonotype was observed a few times. What it binds is not known. This receptor was taken from a man aged 18 to 29 who had mild COVID-19 (a few samples of this study predate the infection). Cell type and time point are not known. The sequencing sample was made of PBMCs or a T cell subset sorted from them (not recorded which). The chain uses TRBV7-2 and TRBJ2-1, with 7 bases matching TRBD2. DNA for the CDR3: TGTGCCAGCAGCTTTACCAGCGGGAACAATGAGCAGTTCTTC. It translates to CASSFTSGNNEQFF.